This passage covers 21 T cell receptor beta chains from one sample sequenced in a study of blood T cell repertoires in COVID-19. Generated by immunoSEQ multiplex PCR, the TCRdb table keeps only in-frame clones and is missing some. The profile shows about 320,000 clones, over 75% of them singletons. Sequenced input: peripheral blood. Every receptor here comes from a human donor in a cohort sampled during active COVID-19.

V usage is TRBV30 and J usage is TRBJ2-6; D uncertain. CDR1 is GTSNPN, CDR2 SVGIG, per germline (reference sequence). The CDR3 spans 13 residues. The V end lost 0 bases, the J end lost 3 bases, and 3 bases lay between the germline ends. CDR3 protein: CAWSVHGANVLTF. CDR3 bases: TGTGCCTGGAGTGTACATGGGGCCAACGTCCTGACTTTC.

V usage is TRBV5-5 and J usage is TRBJ1-2, with D possibly being TRBD1 (6 bases). The CDR3 spans 15 residues. Looked up from germline, CDR1 is SGHKS and CDR2 is YYEKEE (reference sequence). With 1 base removed from V and 1 base from J, the gap between germline ends came to 11 bases. The CDR3 reads CASSLMGHRNYGYTF. The CDR3 DNA is TGTGCCAGCAGCTTGATGGGACACCGTAACTATGGCTACACCTTC.

CDR3 in amino acids: CASSRGQRTEAFF. The CDR3 DNA reads as TGTGCCAGCAGCCGCGGACAGCGCACTGAAGCTTTCTTT. The chain recombines TRBV14 with TRBJ1-1; tentative D call: TRBD1 (6 bases). The CDR3 covers 13 residues. Germline V CDR1 and CDR2: SGHDN, FVKESK. V was pared by 4 bases and J by 4 bases, with 10 bases between.

The chain joins TRBV24-1 to TRBJ2-5, with a possible D match to TRBD2 (5 bases). CDR1 and CDR2 from the germline V gene are KGHDR and SFDVKD. Trimming removed 9 bases at V and 0 bases at J, with 10 bases between. The CDR3 sequence is 13 residues long. The CDR3 here is CATSRGYQETQYF. In nucleotides, the CDR3 is TGTGCCACCTCACGGGGTTACCAAGAGACCCAGTACTTC.

The rearrangement joins TRBV4-1 to TRBJ2-1, with D perhaps TRBD2 (5 bases). With 0 bases removed from V and 9 bases from J, the gap between germline ends came to 15 bases. Germline CDR1 reads MGHRA; CDR2 reads YSYEKL. This CDR3 region has 15 residues. CDR3 protein: CASSQEEGGWGEQFF. CDR3 nucleotide sequence: TGCGCCAGCAGCCAAGAGGAAGGAGGTTGGGGTGAGCAGTTCTTC.

The rearrangement links TRBV24-1 to TRBJ1-3, with 9 bases fitting TRBD1. CDR3 length equals 18 residues. After removal of 0 bases from V and 0 bases from J, the junction contained 5 bases not matched to a gene. In germline, CDR1 is KGHDR, CDR2 SFDVKD. This CDR3 reads CATSDLSLGQGSGNTIYF. As DNA, the CDR3 is TGTGCCACCAGTGATTTGAGTTTGGGACAGGGCTCTGGAAACACCATATATTTT.

The chain is built from TRBV30 and TRBJ1-2; D is undetermined. The V gene's germline CDR1 is GTSNPN and CDR2 SVGIG (reference sequence). CDR3 size: 11 residues. Trimming cost V 2 bases and J 6 bases, with 7 bases left between them. CDR3 nucleotides: TGTGCCTGGAGTCGTTCCGATGGCTACACCTTC. It codes for CAWSRSDGYTF.

V gene TRBV11-2 combines with J gene TRBJ1-1; D remains ambiguous. The CDR3 runs 14 residues. V was shortened by 0 bases and J by 6 bases, with 11 bases between the two germline ends. The germline V gene encodes CDR1 SGHAT and CDR2 FQNNGV. The CDR3 reads CASSLDPSPAEAFF. CDR3 in DNA: TGTGCCAGCAGCTTAGATCCCAGTCCCGCTGAAGCTTTCTTT.

This chain links TRBV7-9 with TRBJ2-2, with D tentatively TRBD2 (5 bases). The CDR3 covers 14 residues. Germline V CDR1 and CDR2: SEHNR, FQNEAQ (reference sequence). Trimming took 5 bases from V and 3 from J, leaving 10 bases between them. This CDR3 reads CASSRERYTGELFF. The CDR3, as DNA: TGTGCCAGCAGCAGGGAGCGGTACACCGGGGAGCTGTTTTTT.

This clone came up many times. The chain couples TRBV2 to TRBJ2-7; TRBD2 agrees at 8 bases. Germline lookup yields CDR1 SNHLY and CDR2 FYNNEI. V shed 4 bases, J shed 2 bases, and the junction held 4 bases outside the gene matches. This CDR3 contains 14 residues. CDR3 region: CASSATGLAYEQYF. CDR3 nucleotides: TGTGCCAGCAGTGCTACGGGACTAGCCTACGAGCAGTACTTC.

V and J are TRBV29-1 and TRBJ2-5, with D perhaps matching TRBD2 (6 bases). This CDR3 spans 18 amino acids. Germline V CDR1 and CDR2: SQVTM, ANQGSEA. V lost 1 base to trimming and J lost 5 bases, with 26 bases between them. The CDR3 loop reads CSVEGSRAGTGLVETQYF. CDR3 coding DNA: TGCAGCGTTGAAGGCTCTCGGGCGGGGACGGGCTTAGTGGAGACCCAGTACTTC.

As for this clone: With a much larger clone just one base away, this may be a read error. This chain uses TRBV2 with TRBJ1-5, with D possibly matching TRBD1 (6 bases). V dropped 4 bases and J dropped 0 bases, with 7 bases sitting between them. From germline, CDR1 is SNHLY and CDR2 FYNNEI. The CDR3 spans 14 residues. The DNA for the CDR3 is TGTGCCAGCAGTGCAGGGGATAGCAATCAGCCCCAGCATTTT. This gives the protein CASSAGDSNQPQHF.

V gene TRBV27 combines with J gene TRBJ1-2; the match to TRBD1 covers 8 bases. This CDR3 has 15 residues. With 0 bases clipped from V and 7 bases from J, the junction kept 7 bases outside the gene matches. CDR1 MNHEY and CDR2 SMNVEV come from the germline V gene (reference sequence). In nucleotides, the CDR3 is TGTGCCAGCAGTTTATCGTCAGGGGGCGCTTCTGGCTACACCTTC. It specifies CASSLSSGGASGYTF.

V and J are TRBV5-4 and TRBJ2-1; possibly TRBD1 for D (5 bases). Germline V gene data show CDR1 as SGHNT and CDR2 as YYREEE (reference sequence). The germline V and J ends were trimmed by 1 base and 6 bases, with 8 bases remaining between them. The CDR3 spans 13 residues. The chain's CDR3 is CASSLRGSNEQFF. The CDR3 DNA reads as TGTGCCAGCAGCTTGAGGGGTTCCAATGAGCAGTTCTTC.

This clone was detected once. The gene calls are TRBV5-8 and TRBJ1-1, with D perhaps TRBD1 (5 bases). The CDR3 is 18 residues long. V was pared by 7 bases and J by 0 bases, with 25 bases between. CDR1 and CDR2 (germline): SGHTS, YDEGEE. This chain's CDR3 is CASSSGAAHPYMNTEAFF. CDR3 coding DNA: TGTGCCAGCTCTTCTGGGGCGGCACATCCTTATATGAACACTGAAGCTTTCTTT. Filled out from reference TRBV5-8 and TRBJ1-1, the complete variable domain reads EAGVTQSPTHLIKTRGQQATLRCSPISGHTSVYWYQQALGLGLQFLLWYDEGEERNRGNFPPRFSGRQFPNYSSELNVNALELEDSALYLCASSSGAAHPYMNTEAFFGQGTRLTVV.

The chain recombines TRBV7-3 with TRBJ2-3; D possibly corresponds to TRBD1 (6 bases). Per germline, CDR1 SGHTA and CDR2 FQGTGA. Trimming stripped 5 bases from V and 3 bases from J, with 15 bases between. This CDR3 is built from 15 residues. The CDR3 nucleotides are TGTGCCAGCAGCCCCAGGGGTTTGGGGACAGATACGCAGTATTTT. Translated, it gives CASSPRGLGTDTQYF.

This chain links TRBV12-3 or TRBV12-4 with TRBJ1-6; a possible D gene is TRBD1 (6 bases). Trimming took 5 bases from V and 10 from J, leaving 12 bases between them. This CDR3 has 13 amino acids. CDR3 sequence reads: CASSVGQSSPLHF. DNA for the CDR3: TGTGCCAGCAGTGTTGGACAGTCCTCACCCCTCCACTTT.

The V call is TRBV7-3, the J call TRBJ1-1; TRBD1 matches at 10 bases. Germline CDR1 is SGHTA and CDR2 is FQGTGA. This CDR3 is built from 14 residues. The junction had 5 bases not matched to a gene; V was cut back by 2 bases and J by 8 bases. The CDR3 region is CASSLYRDRGEAFF. DNA for the CDR3: TGTGCCAGCAGCTTATACCGGGACAGGGGCGAAGCTTTCTTT.

The rearrangement links TRBV5-1 to TRBJ2-6; TRBD2 agrees at 10 bases. V shed 7 bases and J 0 bases; nucleotides not matched to a gene: 10. CDR3 length: 18 amino acids. The germline CDR1 and CDR2 sequences are SGHRS and YFSETQ. In DNA form, the CDR3 reads TGCGCCAGCGCCCCCTCCGAGCGGGGGGGCTCTGGGGCCAACGTCCTGACTTTC. Translation: CASAPSERGGSGANVLTF.

V gene TRBV19 combines with J gene TRBJ1-2, with no clear D. The V end lost 5 bases, the J end lost 8 bases, and 21 bases lay between the germline ends. The CDR3 has 15 amino acids. Germline loops: CDR1 LNHDA, CDR2 SQIVND (reference sequence). In DNA, the CDR3 is TGTGCCAGTAGTGTCATCGTAAGTGGGTCGGGAGGCTACACCTTC. Protein: CASSVIVSGSGGYTF.

The V gene is TRBV27, the J gene TRBJ1-1; D is uncertain. The germline V gene has CDR1 MNHEY and CDR2 SMNVEV (reference sequence). V was shortened by 3 bases and J by 0 bases, with 8 bases between the two germline ends. This CDR3 has 14 residues. DNA for the CDR3: TGTGCCAGCAGTTTCAGGTTCATGAACACTGAAGCTTTCTTT. Protein: CASSFRFMNTEAFF.